These 13 T cell receptor beta chains share one sample of origin, sequenced in a study of shared clonotypes between healthy human individuals. Profiled with immunoSEQ multiplex PCR; TCRdb holds only in-frame clones, not every one. This table holds approximately 2,300,000 clones, 85% to 95% found once. The sample comprised naive CD4+ T cells from PBMCs. Subset defined: CD45RA+ positively selected. Receptor source: a man aged 18 to 35 in good health. Some clones in this sample may be carry-over from other donors' samples.

Only one count was recorded for this clone. CDR3 sequence: CSASSGQETQYF. DNA for the CDR3: TGCAGCGCCTCTAGCGGACAAGAGACCCAGTACTTC. The chain joins TRBV29-1 to TRBJ2-5, with TRBD2 matching 7 bases. The germline V gene encodes CDR1 SQVTM and CDR2 ANQGSEA. After removal of 7 bases from V and 2 bases from J, the junction contained 4 bases not matched to a gene. The CDR3 has 12 residues. Drawing the rest from reference TRBV29-1 and TRBJ2-5, the complete variable domain is SAVISQKPSRDICQRGTSLTIQCQVDSQVTMMFWYRQQPGQSLTLIATANQGSEATYESGFVIDKFPISRPNLTFSTLTVSNMSPEDSSIYLCSASSGQETQYFGPGTRLLVL.

As concerns this clone: The sample has other DNA sequences that encode this CDR3 too. This CDR3 is CASSPGLAGAYEQYF. The CDR3 DNA sequence: TGTGCCAGCTCACCGGGACTAGCTGGGGCCTACGAGCAGTACTTC. The chain employs TRBV18 and TRBJ2-7; TRBD2 matches at 9 bases. The germline CDR1 and CDR2 sequences are KGHSH and LQKENI. The CDR3 runs to 15 residues. The J segment lost 2 bases and the V segment lost 3 bases, leaving 5 bases of the junction unmatched.

The rearrangement uses TRBV21-1 and TRBJ1-2; TRBD1, as called in the table, went unchecked against the DNA. TRBV21-1 counts as a pseudogene. The CDR3 contains 14 residues. In nucleotides, the CDR3 is TGTGCCAGCAGCGATCCGACAGGTCCGCATGGCTACACCTTC. This translates into CASSDPTGPHGYTF.

Comment on this clone: This same CDR3 is encoded by further DNA sequences in the sample. This rearrangement joins TRBV7-8 to TRBJ1-5, with TRBD1 matching over 8 bases. CDR3 length equals 15 residues. Germline CDR1 is SGHVS and CDR2 is FQNEAQ. J was trimmed by 1 base and V by 5 bases; bases with no gene match: 4. The CDR3 DNA reads TGTGCCAGCAGCAAGGACAGGGTAAGCAATCAGCCCCAGCATTTT. Amino acids: CASSKDRVSNQPQHF.

The chain recombines TRBV5-5 with TRBJ1-4; D may be TRBD1 (6 bases). The germline CDR1 and CDR2 sequences are SGHKS and YYEKEE (reference sequence). The CDR3 runs 15 residues. The V gene lost 3 bases and the J gene lost 0 bases, with 9 bases spanning the gap. The CDR3 sequence: CASSWDTATNEKLFF. The CDR3 DNA follows: TGTGCCAGCAGCTGGGACACTGCAACTAATGAAAAACTGTTTTTT.

The chain couples TRBV28 to TRBJ1-3; 10 bases line up with TRBD1. From germline, CDR1 is MDHEN and CDR2 SYDVKM. After removal of 4 bases from V and 4 bases from J, the junction contained 4 bases not matched to a gene. The CDR3 length is 15 residues. This CDR3 reads CASSSGQGPGNTIYF. The CDR3 nucleotides are TGTGCCAGCAGTTCGGGACAGGGGCCAGGAAACACCATATATTTT.

With respect to this clone: Additional DNA sequences in this sample encode the identical CDR3. V is TRBV7-9 and J is TRBJ1-5; D is undetermined. This CDR3 comprises 12 residues. From germline, CDR1 is SEHNR and CDR2 FQNEAQ (reference sequence). Deletions cut 5 bases from V and 3 bases from J, with 5 bases between. CDR3 DNA: TGTGCCAGCAGCGGAGTCAATCAGCCCCAGCATTTT. Residues: CASSGVNQPQHF.

The count of this clone is one. CDR3 sequence: CASSLINEQFF. The CDR3 DNA reads as TGTGCCAGCAGCTTGATCAATGAGCAGTTCTTC. The V and J genes are TRBV5-6 and TRBJ2-1; D unclear. V dropped 1 base and J dropped 6 bases, with 2 bases sitting between them. From germline, CDR1 is SGHDT and CDR2 YYEEEE. This CDR3 is built from 11 residues.

The J gene is TRBJ2-7, the V gene TRBV9; D might be TRBD1 (8 bases). V lost 5 bases to trimming and J lost 6 bases, with 15 bases between them. This CDR3 contains 13 residues. Germline V gives CDR1 SGDLS, CDR2 YYNGEE. The CDR3 bases are TGTGCCAGCAGTACAAACAGGGGGGGCGAGCAGTACTTC. Protein sequence: CASSTNRGGEQYF. Variable domain in full (rest from reference TRBV9 and TRBJ2-7): DSGVTQTPKHLITATGQRVTLRCSPRSGDLSVYWYQQSLDQGLQFLIQYYNGEERAKGNILERFSAQQFPDLHSELNLSSLELGDSALYFCASSTNRGGEQYFGPGTRLTVT.

V gene TRBV6-6 combines with J gene TRBJ1-1; D perhaps matches TRBD1 (5 bases). Trimming shortened V by 7 bases and J by 0 bases, and 12 bases separated the two germline ends. This CDR3 region has 14 residues. Germline CDR1 and CDR2: MNHNY and SVGAGI (reference sequence). For the CDR3, the DNA is TGTGCCAGCAACTACCCAGGGCTGAACACTGAAGCTTTCTTT. It is translated as CASNYPGLNTEAFF.

This clone has a single count. The chain links TRBV2 to TRBJ1-4; D unresolved. The CDR3 length is 13 residues. CDR1 is SNHLY and CDR2 is FYNNEI in the germline V gene. Between the trimmed V and J ends, which lost 6 bases and 7 bases, there was a span of 12 bases. The DNA for the CDR3 is TGTGCCAGCAGCAAAGAGGATCGTGAAAAACTGTTTTTT. Encoded protein: CASSKEDREKLFF.

This rearrangement joins TRBV29-1 to TRBJ2-1, with 10 nucleotides matching TRBD1. This CDR3 has 14 amino acids. The J segment lost 6 bases and the V segment lost 4 bases, leaving 6 bases of the junction unmatched. Germline V gene lookup returns CDR1 SQVTM and CDR2 ANQGSEA. The CDR3 spells CSVGLGTGANEQFF. The CDR3, as DNA: TGCAGCGTTGGGCTAGGGACAGGGGCCAATGAGCAGTTCTTC.

V usage is TRBV7-2 and J usage is TRBJ2-1; D is uncertain. Trimming removed 5 bases at V and 5 bases at J, with 16 bases between. The CDR3 has 15 amino acids. Germline V CDR1 and CDR2: SGHTA, FQGNSA. The chain's CDR3 is CASSPFSPRNNEQFF. DNA of the CDR3: TGTGCCAGCAGCCCATTTAGCCCCCGAAACAATGAGCAGTTCTTC.